These T cell receptor beta chains were read from a single sample in a study of blood T cells in healthy people across ages. TCRdb ran MiXCR on the 5' RACE reads and lists one entry per CDR3 protein. The data hold roughly 570,000 distinct CDR3 sequences, with 25% to 30% observed a single time. Input material: blood. Receptor source: a woman in her seventies in good health. The CDR3 runs from the conserved cysteine through the conserved F or W. The D gene is left open where the match is weak. Not all rows give a size; the values are once, few, many and, for expanded clones, a class.

CDR3 DNA: TGTGCCAGCAGCTCACAGGGAATAACTATGGGCTACACCTTC
CDR3 protein: CASSSQGITMGYTF
clone size: few
V gene: TRBV7-3
D gene: NA
J gene: TRBJ1-2

CDR3 DNA: TGCGCCAGCAGCCGGAGGACAGGGGATGATGGCTACACCTTC
CDR3 protein: CASSRRTGDDGYTF
clone size: NA
V gene: TRBV4-1
D gene: TRBD1
J gene: TRBJ1-2

CDR3 DNA: TGCGCCAGCAGCTGGACCCGAGGGTTTGTTTCAGATACGCAGTATTTT
CDR3 protein: CASSWTRGFVSDTQYF
clone size: NA
V gene: TRBV5-1
D gene: NA
J gene: TRBJ2-3

CDR3 DNA: TGCAGTGCGACAGATTACAATGAGCAGTTCTTC
CDR3 protein: CSATDYNEQFF
clone size: NA
V gene: TRBV20-1
D gene: NA
J gene: TRBJ2-1

CDR3 DNA: TGCAGTGCTAGCTATACAGGGTATGGCTACACCTTC
CDR3 protein: CSASYTGYGYTF
clone size: NA
V gene: TRBV20-1
D gene: NA
J gene: TRBJ1-2

CDR3 DNA: TGTGCCAGCAGTGACCGCAGGGAAACCCGCGGTGAGCAGTTCTTC
CDR3 protein: CASSDRRETRGEQFF
clone size: NA
V gene: TRBV2
D gene: NA
J gene: TRBJ2-1

CDR3 DNA: TGTGCCAGCAGCTTAGAGGGCGGGCTGTATTACAATGAGCAGTTCTTC
CDR3 protein: CASSLEGGLYYNEQFF
clone size: NA
V gene: TRBV7-9
D gene: NA
J gene: TRBJ2-1

CDR3 DNA: TGTGTCAGCAGCCGGGGCCGGGAAGAGACCCAGTACTTC
CDR3 protein: CVSSRGREETQYF
clone size: few
V gene: TRBV7-2
D gene: NA
J gene: TRBJ2-5

CDR3 DNA: TGTGCCAGCAGCATGGAACTAGCGGGGGGAACAGATACGCAGTATTTT
CDR3 protein: CASSMELAGGTDTQYF
clone size: many
V gene: TRBV5-4
D gene: TRBD2
J gene: TRBJ2-3

CDR3 DNA: TGTGCCAGCAGCTTAAGTTGGGCGCAAGAGACCCAGTACTTC
CDR3 protein: CASSLSWAQETQYF
clone size: few
V gene: TRBV7-2
D gene: NA
J gene: TRBJ2-5

CDR3 DNA: TGTGCCAGCAGCCCCTACCCGGGGGGTTTTGGAAAACTGTTTTTT
CDR3 protein: CASSPYPGGFGKLFF
clone size: few
V gene: TRBV27
D gene: NA
J gene: TRBJ1-4

CDR3 DNA: TGTGCCAGCAGCTTAGCTGGACAGGGCCTTAGCCAAGAGACCCAGTACTTC
CDR3 protein: CASSLAGQGLSQETQYF
clone size: NA
V gene: TRBV7-9
D gene: TRBD1
J gene: TRBJ2-5

CDR3 DNA: TGCAGCGGTCAACAGGGGAGCTCCTACGAGCAGTACTTC
CDR3 protein: CSGQQGSSYEQYF
clone size: few
V gene: TRBV29-1
D gene: TRBD1
J gene: TRBJ2-7

CDR3 DNA: TGTGCCAGCAGCGTAACTAGCGGGGCGACCACGGAGACCCAGTACTTC
CDR3 protein: CASSVTSGATTETQYF
clone size: NA
V gene: TRBV9
D gene: TRBD2
J gene: TRBJ2-5

CDR3 DNA: TGTGCCAGCAGGATAAAAGGGATCCTCTACGAGCAGTACTTC
CDR3 protein: CASRIKGILYEQYF
clone size: NA
V gene: TRBV6-2/TRBV6-3
D gene: NA
J gene: TRBJ2-7

CDR3 DNA: TGTGCCAGCAGCGTCACTATGAACACTGAAGCTTTCTTT
CDR3 protein: CASSVTMNTEAFF
clone size: NA
V gene: TRBV7-9
D gene: NA
J gene: TRBJ1-1

CDR3 DNA: TGTGCCAGCAGTGAAACTAGCTACAATGAGCAGTTCTTC
CDR3 protein: CASSETSYNEQFF
clone size: NA
V gene: TRBV12-3/TRBV12-4
D gene: NA
J gene: TRBJ2-1

CDR3 DNA: TGTGCCAGCAGTGACTCCGATAGCGAGAATGAGCAGTTCTTC
CDR3 protein: CASSDSDSENEQFF
clone size: few
V gene: TRBV6-4
D gene: NA
J gene: TRBJ2-1

CDR3 DNA: TGCAGCGTTGGGAAGGGATCGGGGTACGAGCAGTACTTC
CDR3 protein: CSVGKGSGYEQYF
clone size: many
V gene: TRBV29-1
D gene: NA
J gene: TRBJ2-7

CDR3 DNA: TGCAGTGCTAGGGGGGGCGGGATCTCTGGAAACACCATATATTTT
CDR3 protein: CSARGGGISGNTIYF
clone size: NA
V gene: TRBV20-1
D gene: NA
J gene: TRBJ1-3

CDR3 DNA: TGTGCCAGCCAGGGAGGCACCGGGGAGCTGTTTTTT
CDR3 protein: CASQGGTGELFF
clone size: few
V gene: TRBV7-9
D gene: NA
J gene: TRBJ2-2

CDR3 DNA: TGTGCCAGCAGCAATTCCGGGACAAGGTCCAAAAACATTCAGTACTTC
CDR3 protein: CASSNSGTRSKNIQYF
clone size: NA
V gene: TRBV21-1
D gene: NA
J gene: TRBJ2-4

CDR3 DNA: TGCGCCAGCAGCGAGACAGTTTCGTCCTACGAGCAGTACTTC
CDR3 protein: CASSETVSSYEQYF
clone size: NA
V gene: TRBV4-3
D gene: NA
J gene: TRBJ2-7

CDR3 DNA: TGTGCCAGCAGTTTCCCTAATCGTGGGACAGATACGCAGTATTTT
CDR3 protein: CASSFPNRGTDTQYF
clone size: few
V gene: TRBV12-3/TRBV12-4
D gene: NA
J gene: TRBJ2-3

CDR3 DNA: TGCAGTGCTAGAGACGGACAGGGTATAGAGACCCAGTACTTC
CDR3 protein: CSARDGQGIETQYF
clone size: NA
V gene: TRBV20-1
D gene: TRBD1
J gene: TRBJ2-5

CDR3 DNA: TGTGCCAGCAGCTCGGGCAGGGACTTTTCCTACGAGCAGTACTTC
CDR3 protein: CASSSGRDFSYEQYF
clone size: NA
V gene: TRBV21-1
D gene: NA
J gene: TRBJ2-7

CDR3 DNA: TGCGCCAGCAGCCTTCCCCAACGTGGGGGCCCCTCCTACAATGAGCAGTTCTTC
CDR3 protein: CASSLPQRGGPSYNEQFF
clone size: once
V gene: TRBV4-1
D gene: NA
J gene: TRBJ2-1

CDR3 DNA: TGTGCCAGTAGAGAAGGGGGACAGGACGTCTATGGCTACACCTTC
CDR3 protein: CASREGGQDVYGYTF
clone size: NA
V gene: TRBV19
D gene: TRBD1
J gene: TRBJ1-2

CDR3 DNA: TGCAGCGTTGAAGGCGTGGACAGGGGACGAGGCGAGCAGTACTTC
CDR3 protein: CSVEGVDRGRGEQYF
clone size: NA
V gene: TRBV29-1
D gene: TRBD1
J gene: TRBJ2-7

CDR3 DNA: TGTGCCAGCAGCGTAGAATTAGCCTACAATGAGCAGTTCTTC
CDR3 protein: CASSVELAYNEQFF
clone size: few
V gene: TRBV9
D gene: NA
J gene: TRBJ2-1

CDR3 DNA: TGCAGCGTTTACATTGAAAAACTGTTTTTT
CDR3 protein: CSVYIEKLFF
clone size: many
V gene: TRBV29-1
D gene: NA
J gene: TRBJ1-4

CDR3 DNA: TGTGCCAGCAGCCCGCGACAGGGCGGAATTACCGAGCAGTACTTC
CDR3 protein: CASSPRQGGITEQYF
clone size: few
V gene: TRBV7-2
D gene: TRBD1
J gene: TRBJ2-7

CDR3 DNA: TGCGCCAGCAGCTTACCGGGGGTCTTCGGGGCCAATGAGCAGTTCTTC
CDR3 protein: CASSLPGVFGANEQFF
clone size: few
V gene: TRBV5-1
D gene: NA
J gene: TRBJ2-1

CDR3 DNA: TGTGCCAGCAGCGTGAGGACAGGGGGCGATGAAAAACTGTTTTTT
CDR3 protein: CASSVRTGGDEKLFF
clone size: many
V gene: TRBV7-9
D gene: TRBD1
J gene: TRBJ1-4

CDR3 DNA: TGTGCCAGCAGCTTTTCCCAGGGGCCACCCCTCCACTTT
CDR3 protein: CASSFSQGPPLHF
clone size: NA
V gene: TRBV7-9
D gene: NA
J gene: TRBJ1-6

CDR3 DNA: TGCGCCAGCAGCTTGGGAGGGACTAGCGGACACAATGAGCAGTTCTTC
CDR3 protein: CASSLGGTSGHNEQFF
clone size: NA
V gene: TRBV5-1
D gene: TRBD2
J gene: TRBJ2-1

CDR3 DNA: TGTGCCAGCAGCATACTAGCGGCTAGCACAGATACGCAGTATTTT
CDR3 protein: CASSILAASTDTQYF
clone size: few
V gene: TRBV7-9
D gene: TRBD2
J gene: TRBJ2-3

CDR3 DNA: TGTGCCAGCAGTTACCCGGTGGGCGGCAACCCCTACGAGCAGTACTTC
CDR3 protein: CASSYPVGGNPYEQYF
clone size: NA
V gene: TRBV6-6
D gene: NA
J gene: TRBJ2-7

CDR3 DNA: TGCGCCAGCACTGCCGGAGGACCTAGCACAGATACGCAGTATTTT
CDR3 protein: CASTAGGPSTDTQYF
clone size: few
V gene: TRBV5-1
D gene: NA
J gene: TRBJ2-3

CDR3 DNA: TGTGCCAGCAGCTTATGGGCTAACGGGGCCCGGGGGACCCAGTACTTC
CDR3 protein: CASSLWANGARGTQYF
clone size: NA
V gene: TRBV7-8
D gene: NA
J gene: TRBJ2-5

CDR3 DNA: TGTGCCAGCAGCTTAGAGGACAGGGTCACCGGGGAGCTGTTTTTT
CDR3 protein: CASSLEDRVTGELFF
clone size: few
V gene: TRBV7-6
D gene: TRBD1
J gene: TRBJ2-2

CDR3 DNA: TGTGCCAGCATCTCGGGACAGGGGGTATTATATGGCTACACCTTC
CDR3 protein: CASISGQGVLYGYTF
clone size: NA
V gene: TRBV7-2
D gene: TRBD1
J gene: TRBJ1-2

CDR3 DNA: TGTGCCAGCAGCCAAGACCCCGGGGTGTTCTACGAGCAGTACTTC
CDR3 protein: CASSQDPGVFYEQYF
clone size: few
V gene: TRBV3-1
D gene: NA
J gene: TRBJ2-7

CDR3 DNA: TGTGCCAGCTCACGCTCGAACATGAACACTGAAGCTTTCTTT
CDR3 protein: CASSRSNMNTEAFF
clone size: NA
V gene: TRBV18
D gene: NA
J gene: TRBJ1-1

CDR3 DNA: TGCAGTGCTCCGAAGGGGGGGTTCGAAAAACTGTTTTTT
CDR3 protein: CSAPKGGFEKLFF
clone size: few
V gene: TRBV20-1
D gene: NA
J gene: TRBJ1-4

CDR3 DNA: TGCAGCGTTGACGGGGGCGATGGCTACACCTTC
CDR3 protein: CSVDGGDGYTF
clone size: few
V gene: TRBV29-1
D gene: NA
J gene: TRBJ1-2

CDR3 DNA: TGTGCCAGCAGGCCAGGGGGCGGGGGTCGAAGGAAAAAACTGTTTTTT
CDR3 protein: CASRPGGGGRRKKLFF
clone size: few
V gene: TRBV6-1
D gene: TRBD1
J gene: TRBJ1-4

CDR3 DNA: TGTGCCAGCCTGCGGAACTCCCAAGAGACCCAGTACTTC
CDR3 protein: CASLRNSQETQYF
clone size: NA
V gene: TRBV7-9
D gene: NA
J gene: TRBJ2-5

CDR3 DNA: TGTGCCATCAGTGAGGGGCTAACAGGGACAACAGATACGCAGTATTTT
CDR3 protein: CAISEGLTGTTDTQYF
clone size: few
V gene: TRBV10-3
D gene: NA
J gene: TRBJ2-3

CDR3 DNA: TGTGCCAGCAGCTTATTTCAGGGAAGGGACACTGAAGCTTTCTTT
CDR3 protein: CASSLFQGRDTEAFF
clone size: few
V gene: TRBV7-2
D gene: NA
J gene: TRBJ1-1

CDR3 DNA: TGTGCCAGCAGCTATAGCGGGGGGATCACAGATACGCAGTATTTT
CDR3 protein: CASSYSGGITDTQYF
clone size: NA
V gene: TRBV5-5
D gene: TRBD2
J gene: TRBJ2-3

CDR3 DNA: TGTGCCAGCAGCCCCACCGGGACTACCTACCACAATGAGCAGTTCTTC
CDR3 protein: CASSPTGTTYHNEQFF
clone size: NA
V gene: TRBV11-2
D gene: TRBD2
J gene: TRBJ2-1

CDR3 DNA: TGCGCCAGCAGCCAAGAGGGCAGGGTTGACATTCAGTACTTC
CDR3 protein: CASSQEGRVDIQYF
clone size: NA
V gene: TRBV4-3
D gene: NA
J gene: TRBJ2-4

CDR3 DNA: TGTGCCAGCAGCCAAGAGTGGGGGGGGACCCACAATGAGCAGTTCTTC
CDR3 protein: CASSQEWGGTHNEQFF
clone size: NA
V gene: TRBV4-2
D gene: TRBD2
J gene: TRBJ2-1

CDR3 DNA: TGTGCCAGCAGTGAACTTCCGGACTATGGCTACACCTTC
CDR3 protein: CASSELPDYGYTF
clone size: NA
V gene: TRBV2
D gene: NA
J gene: TRBJ1-2

CDR3 DNA: TGCAGCGTTAGGAAGGGGATCGGACCCCTCCACTTT
CDR3 protein: CSVRKGIGPLHF
clone size: NA
V gene: TRBV29-1
D gene: NA
J gene: TRBJ1-6

CDR3 DNA: TGCAGTGCTAGTGGGGGCTGGGAAGACAGGGCCTACACTGAAGCTTTCTTT
CDR3 protein: CSASGGWEDRAYTEAFF
clone size: NA
V gene: TRBV20-1
D gene: TRBD1
J gene: TRBJ1-1

CDR3 DNA: TGTGCCAGCAGAAGACTAGCGGGTGAGACCCAGTACTTC
CDR3 protein: CASRRLAGETQYF
clone size: NA
V gene: TRBV25-1
D gene: TRBD2
J gene: TRBJ2-5